In this sample, the clone carrying this T cell receptor (beta chain) turned up a few times. Antigen unknown. This CDR3 region has 16 residues. Germline-derived CDR1 and CDR2 are SGHRS and YFSETQ. Trimming took 6 bases from V and 0 from J, leaving 19 bases between them. This entry is derived from a study of T cell repertoires in ileal Crohn's disease. Overall study results and limits: Active smokers at surgery had more clonal expansions than non-smokers.

Each sample's TCRB immunosequencing used 500 to 550 nanograms of biopsy DNA. Clones were sequenced by immunoSEQ multiplex PCR, and TCRdb holds only the in-frame ones, with some missing. The top ten clones hold around 6.3% of a sample with about 17,000 clones, approximately 60% of them seen once. The chain has TRBV5-1 and TRBJ2-7, with a possible D match to TRBD2 (5 bases). Specimen: ileal tissue. This receptor was identified in an adult with Crohn's disease. The CDR3 bases are TGCGCCAGCACCCGGGGTGCGGGCCCGAACTCCTACGAGCAGTACTTC. Residues: CASTRGAGPNSYEQYF.